A single sample is the source of the 22 T cell receptor beta chains below, sequenced in a study of blood T cell repertoires in COVID-19. Sequenced by immunoSEQ multiplex PCR; TCRdb stores in-frame clones only, minus some. The sample lists 250,000 to 350,000 clones; approximately 91% were seen once. The sequenced material came from peripheral blood. The receptors stem from a woman aged 55 to 70 with acute or convalescent COVID-19.

The rearrangement joins TRBV6-2 or TRBV6-3 to TRBJ2-1, with 10 bases aligning to TRBD1. CDR1 is MNHEY and CDR2 is SVGEGT in the germline V gene. Trimming took 5 bases from V and 8 from J; bases not matched to a gene: 6. CDR3 length: 14 amino acids. The CDR3 sequence is CASSRDRGRYEQFF. The CDR3 bases are TGTGCCAGCAGTAGGGACAGGGGCAGGTATGAGCAGTTCTTC.

This chain connects TRBV4-3 to TRBJ2-1; 9 nucleotides line up with TRBD2. Losses at the gene ends were 1 base for V and 9 bases for J; bases not matched to a gene: 4. The CDR3 extends over 14 amino acids. In germline, CDR1 is LGHNA, CDR2 YSLEER. CDR3 sequence: CASSQAKREAEQFF. The DNA for the CDR3 is TGCGCCAGCAGCCAAGCCAAGCGGGAGGCTGAGCAGTTCTTC.

The rearrangement joins TRBV18 to TRBJ2-3, with 9 nucleotides matching TRBD1. Germline V lookup: CDR1 KGHSH, CDR2 LQKENI. After removal of 2 bases from V and 1 base from J, the junction contained 19 bases not matched to a gene. This CDR3 spans 21 amino acids. The DNA of the CDR3 is TGTGCCAGCTCACCAAGGGCCGGGACAGGGCGTCTCCGGGAGGGCACAGATACGCAGTATTTT. Its protein is CASSPRAGTGRLREGTDTQYF.

This chain uses TRBV7-2 with TRBJ2-5; unclear D gene. Deletions cut 8 bases from V and 4 bases from J, with 5 bases between. Germline CDR1 reads SGHTA; CDR2 reads FQGNSA. The CDR3 totals 10 residues. For the CDR3, the DNA is TGTGCCAGCGGCCGAGAGACCCAGTACTTC. Translation: CASGRETQYF.

CDR3 sequence reads: CASSYSRGQGTEAFF. For the CDR3, the DNA is TGTGCCAGCAGTTACTCAAGGGGGCAGGGGACTGAAGCTTTCTTT. The chain carries TRBV6-5 and TRBJ1-1; 7 nucleotides align to TRBD1. Germline-derived CDR1 and CDR2 are MNHEY and SVGAGI. V trimming: 0 bases; J trimming: 5 bases; junction bases outside the gene matches: 6. This CDR3 contains 15 residues.

The V call is TRBV7-3, the J call TRBJ1-2; a weak D match, TRBD1 (6 bases). V was clipped by 4 bases and J by 8 bases, with 14 bases between them. CDR3 length equals 13 residues. Germline values: CDR1 SGHTA, CDR2 FQGTGA. The CDR3 DNA reads as TGTGCCAGCAGCTCTACCCGGGACACGGGCTACACCTTC. Encoded protein: CASSSTRDTGYTF.

V gene TRBV9 combines with J gene TRBJ1-1; no firm D call. V lost 3 bases and J 1 base, leaving 10 bases between the germline ends. This CDR3 has 14 residues. Per germline, CDR1 SGDLS and CDR2 YYNGEE. CDR3 sequence: CASSATMGNTEAFF. As DNA, the CDR3 is TGTGCCAGCAGCGCAACTATGGGGAACACTGAAGCTTTCTTT.

The rearrangement joins TRBV20-1 to TRBJ1-1; D gene unclear. This CDR3 is 11 amino acids long. Germline V gene lookup returns CDR1 DFQATT and CDR2 SNEGSKA (reference sequence). Trimming shortened V by 1 base and J by 8 bases, and 8 bases separated the two germline ends. The CDR3 bases are TGCAGTGCTAGAGGCAGGATAGAAGCTTTCTTT. It is translated as CSARGRIEAFF.

The chain has TRBV5-4 and TRBJ1-1; TRBD1 is a possible D gene (6 bases). The V gene's germline CDR1 is SGHNT and CDR2 YYREEE (reference sequence). V was trimmed by 0 bases and J by 5 bases, leaving 20 bases between them. The CDR3 spans 17 residues. CDR3 DNA: TGTGCCAGCAGCTTGGGATGGACAGCCCCTAGGAGGACTGAAGCTTTCTTT. Translation: CASSLGWTAPRRTEAFF.

This sequence joins TRBV4-2 and TRBJ1-3; TRBD1 is a possible D gene (6 bases). In germline, CDR1 is LGHNA, CDR2 YNFKEQ. Trimming pared 2 bases from V and 4 bases from J, leaving 18 bases between. The length of the CDR3 is 17 residues. CDR3 sequence reads: CASSQLLQGPNGNTIYF. CDR3 nucleotides: TGTGCCAGCAGCCAACTCCTGCAGGGGCCTAACGGAAACACCATATATTTT.

This clone was observed a few times. The V and J genes are TRBV18 and TRBJ2-7; no clear D gene. V lost 3 bases and J lost 0, with 6 bases in between. The CDR3 spans 13 residues. CDR1 is KGHSH and CDR2 is LQKENI in the germline V gene. CDR3 in amino acids: CASSPRRSYEQYF. As DNA, the CDR3 is TGTGCCAGCTCACCCAGGCGCTCCTACGAGCAGTACTTC. Variable domain in full (rest from reference TRBV18 and TRBJ2-7): NAGVMQNPRHLVRRRGQEARLRCSPMKGHSHVYWYRQLPEEGLKFMVYLQKENIIDESGMPKERFSAEFPKEGPSILRIQQVVRGDSAAYFCASSPRRSYEQYFGPGTRLTVT.

This clone was detected only once. The chain recombines TRBV2 with TRBJ2-7, with TRBD2 matching over 8 bases. Germline V gene lookup returns CDR1 SNHLY and CDR2 FYNNEI. The V and J ends lost 4 bases and 2 bases, in that order; junction bases with no gene match: 13. The CDR3 consists of 17 residues. Written as DNA, the CDR3 is TGTGCCAGCAGTGTTCCCCGAGCGGGAGTTACCACCTACGAGCAGTACTTC. This codes for CASSVPRAGVTTYEQYF. The full variable domain, its missing parts supplied by reference TRBV2 and TRBJ2-7, is EPEVTQTPSHQVTQMGQEVILRCVPISNHLYFYWYRQILGQKVEFLVSFYNNEISEKSEIFDDQFSVERPDGSNFTLKIRSTKLEDSAMYFCASSVPRAGVTTYEQYFGPGTRLTVT.

This clone occurred a few times. The chain is built from TRBV4-2 and TRBJ2-7; TRBD1 agrees at 9 bases. The CDR3 is 17 amino acids. Germline V lookup: CDR1 LGHNA, CDR2 YNFKEQ. With V trimmed by 0 bases and J by 4 bases, 10 bases remained unmatched. The CDR3 sequence is CASSQDGTGTGLYEQYF. In DNA form, the CDR3 reads TGTGCCAGCAGCCAAGATGGGACCGGGACAGGGTTGTACGAGCAGTACTTC.

V and J are TRBV25-1 and TRBJ1-2, with D possibly TRBD1 on 5 matching bases. Trimming removed 4 bases from V and 3 bases from J, with 9 bases in between. Germline V lookup: CDR1 MGHDK, CDR2 SYGVNS. The CDR3 runs to 13 residues. CDR3 in DNA: TGTGCCAGCAGTGTCGGGACTGACTATGGCTACACCTTC. Residues: CASSVGTDYGYTF.

The chain employs TRBV7-9 and TRBJ2-2; 7 bases are shared with TRBD1. This CDR3 comprises 15 residues. Germline CDR1 SEHNR, CDR2 FQNEAQ (reference sequence). V trimming: 5 bases; J trimming: 2 bases; junction bases outside the gene matches: 5. The CDR3 sequence: CASSPGTANTGELFF. The CDR3 region has the DNA TGTGCCAGCAGCCCCGGGACAGCCAACACCGGGGAGCTGTTTTTT.

The chain couples TRBV7-8 to TRBJ2-3; D possibly corresponds to TRBD1 (5 bases). Per the germline V gene, CDR1 is SGHVS and CDR2 is FQNEAQ. The length of the CDR3 is 12 residues. Trimming shortened V by 2 bases and J by 7 bases, and 7 bases separated the two germline ends. CDR3 in DNA: TGTGCCAGCAGCTTACGGACAAATACGCAGTATTTT. Its translation: CASSLRTNTQYF.

The V gene is TRBV12-3 or TRBV12-4, the J gene TRBJ1-1; D might be TRBD1 (6 bases). CDR3 length equals 13 residues. V was cut by 3 bases and J by 6 bases, with 11 bases left in between. DNA of the CDR3: TGTGCCAGCAGTTTTTCGGCAGGGGCTGAAGCTTTCTTT. Translation: CASSFSAGAEAFF.

The chain has TRBV2 and TRBJ2-1, with TRBD2 matching 10 bases. V lost 6 bases, J lost 4 bases, and 6 bases stayed unmatched. CDR3 length equals 15 residues. Germline CDR1 is SNHLY and CDR2 is FYNNEI. This CDR3 is CASRLAGEGYNEQFF. The DNA for the CDR3 is TGTGCCAGCAGGCTAGCGGGAGAGGGTTACAATGAGCAGTTCTTC.

This chain joins TRBV30 and TRBJ1-5, with TRBD1 as a possible D gene (5 bases). Germline V gene data show CDR1 as GTSNPN and CDR2 as SVGIG (reference sequence). With 6 bases removed from V and 5 bases from J, the gap between germline ends came to 14 bases. The CDR3 consists of 13 residues. CDR3 sequence: CACGEGSHQPQHF. The CDR3 DNA reads TGTGCCTGCGGGGAGGGGTCGCATCAGCCCCAGCATTTT. Together with reference TRBV30 and TRBJ1-5, the CDR3 gives the full variable domain: SQTIHQWPATLVQPVGSPLSLECTVEGTSNPNLYWYRQAAGRGLQLLFYSVGIGQISSEVPQNLSASRPQDRQFILSSKKLLLSDSGFYLCACGEGSHQPQHFGDGTRLSIL.

The V call is TRBV9, the J call TRBJ2-7; 8 bases line up with TRBD2. V shed 3 bases, J shed 3 bases, and the junction held 5 bases outside the gene matches. The CDR3 has 14 residues. Per the germline V gene, CDR1 is SGDLS and CDR2 is YYNGEE. CDR3 protein: CASSGAGLGYEQYF. Written as DNA, the CDR3 is TGTGCCAGCAGCGGAGCGGGACTAGGCTACGAGCAGTACTTC.

The chain links TRBV7-3 to TRBJ2-2; D perhaps matches TRBD2 (7 bases). The germline gives CDR1 SGHTA, CDR2 FQGTGA. The CDR3 totals 17 residues. V gave up 5 bases and J gave up 4 bases, with 20 bases separating them. The DNA for the CDR3 is TGTGCCAGCAGCCTCCTGTTGGGGGGGCACGGCACCGGGGAGCTGTTTTTT. Protein sequence: CASSLLLGGHGTGELFF.

This chain uses TRBV11-2 with TRBJ2-5, with D unclear. Germline V gene data show CDR1 as SGHAT and CDR2 as FQNNGV. This CDR3 is 13 amino acids long. Between the trimmed V and J ends, which lost 0 bases and 7 bases, there was a span of 9 bases. CDR3 sequence: CASSLDPLRTQYF. The CDR3 coding sequence is TGTGCCAGCAGCTTAGATCCTCTCCGGACCCAGTACTTC.